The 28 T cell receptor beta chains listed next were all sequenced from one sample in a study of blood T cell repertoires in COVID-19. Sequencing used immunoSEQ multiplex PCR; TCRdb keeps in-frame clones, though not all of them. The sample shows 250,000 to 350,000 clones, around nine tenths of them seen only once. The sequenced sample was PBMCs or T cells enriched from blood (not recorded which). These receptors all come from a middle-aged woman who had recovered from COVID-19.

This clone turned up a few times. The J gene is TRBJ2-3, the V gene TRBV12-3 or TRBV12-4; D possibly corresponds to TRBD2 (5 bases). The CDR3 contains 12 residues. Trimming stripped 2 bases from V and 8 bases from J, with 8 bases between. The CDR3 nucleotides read TGTGCCAGCAGTTTACTAGAGGGTACGCAGTATTTT. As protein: CASSLLEGTQYF.

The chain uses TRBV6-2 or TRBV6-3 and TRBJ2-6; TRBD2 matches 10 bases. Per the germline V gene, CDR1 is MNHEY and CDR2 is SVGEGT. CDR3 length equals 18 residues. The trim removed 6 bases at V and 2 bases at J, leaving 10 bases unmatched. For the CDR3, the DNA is TGTGCCAGCAGCCCCCCCAGCGGGAGGGCCGCTGGGGCCAACGTCCTGACTTTC. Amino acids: CASSPPSGRAAGANVLTF.

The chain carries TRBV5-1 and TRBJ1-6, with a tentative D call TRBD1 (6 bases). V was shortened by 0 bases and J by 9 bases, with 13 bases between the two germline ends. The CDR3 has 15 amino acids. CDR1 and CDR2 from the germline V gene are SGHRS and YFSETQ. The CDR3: CASSLGTGRGSPLHF. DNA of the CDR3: TGCGCCAGCAGCTTGGGTACAGGGAGGGGTTCACCCCTCCACTTT.

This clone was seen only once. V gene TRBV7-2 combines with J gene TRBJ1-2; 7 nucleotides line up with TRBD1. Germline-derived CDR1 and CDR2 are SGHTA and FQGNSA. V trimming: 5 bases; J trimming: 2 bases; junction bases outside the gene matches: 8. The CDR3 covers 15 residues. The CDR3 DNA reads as TGTGCCAGCAGCCCCAGACAGGGCCTAAACTATGGCTACACCTTC. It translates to CASSPRQGLNYGYTF. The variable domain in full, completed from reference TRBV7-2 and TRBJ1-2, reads GAGVSQSPSNKVTEKGKDVELRCDPISGHTALYWYRQSLGQGLEFLIYFQGNSAPDKSGLPSDRFSAERTGGSVSTLTIQRTQQEDSAVYLCASSPRQGLNYGYTFGSGTRLTVV.

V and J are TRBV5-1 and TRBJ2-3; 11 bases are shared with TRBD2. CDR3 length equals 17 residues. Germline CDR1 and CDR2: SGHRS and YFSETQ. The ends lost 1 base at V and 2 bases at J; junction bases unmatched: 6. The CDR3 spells CASSLLAGGKDTDTQYF. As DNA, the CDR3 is TGCGCCAGCAGCTTGTTAGCGGGAGGGAAGGACACAGATACGCAGTATTTT.

The CDR3 DNA follows: TGTGCCAGCAGTGAAGAGTCACTGTGGAGGACTGAAGCTTTCTTT. Amino acids: CASSEESLWRTEAFF. The chain carries TRBV2 and TRBJ1-1, with unresolved D. Trimming pared 1 base from V and 5 bases from J, leaving 14 bases between. Germline V CDR1 and CDR2: SNHLY, FYNNEI. The CDR3 consists of 15 residues.

DNA of the CDR3: TGCGCCAGCAGCTTGGCGACTAGCGGGAGCACAGATACGCAGTATTTT. Amino acid sequence: CASSLATSGSTDTQYF. The genes are TRBV5-1 and TRBJ2-3; TRBD2 matches at 10 bases. The length of the CDR3 is 16 residues. The germline gives CDR1 SGHRS, CDR2 YFSETQ. The trim removed 0 bases at V and 0 bases at J, leaving 1 base unmatched. Variable domain in full (rest from reference TRBV5-1 and TRBJ2-3): KAGVTQTPRYLIKTRGQQVTLSCSPISGHRSVSWYQQTPGQGLQFLFEYFSETQRNKGNFPGRFSGRQFSNSRSEMNVSTLELGDSALYLCASSLATSGSTDTQYFGPGTRLTVL.

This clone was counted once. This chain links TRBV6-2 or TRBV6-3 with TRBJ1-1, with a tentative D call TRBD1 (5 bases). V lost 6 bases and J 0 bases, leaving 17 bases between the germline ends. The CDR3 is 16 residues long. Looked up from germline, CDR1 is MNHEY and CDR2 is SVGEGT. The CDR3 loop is CASSLTAHPMNTEAFF. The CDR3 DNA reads TGTGCCAGCAGCCTGACAGCTCACCCCATGAACACTGAAGCTTTCTTT.

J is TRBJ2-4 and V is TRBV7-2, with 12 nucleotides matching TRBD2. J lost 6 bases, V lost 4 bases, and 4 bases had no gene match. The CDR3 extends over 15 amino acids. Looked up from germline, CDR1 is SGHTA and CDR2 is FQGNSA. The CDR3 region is CASSWTSGTVNIQYF. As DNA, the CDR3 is TGTGCCAGCAGCTGGACTAGCGGGACTGTAAACATTCAGTACTTC.

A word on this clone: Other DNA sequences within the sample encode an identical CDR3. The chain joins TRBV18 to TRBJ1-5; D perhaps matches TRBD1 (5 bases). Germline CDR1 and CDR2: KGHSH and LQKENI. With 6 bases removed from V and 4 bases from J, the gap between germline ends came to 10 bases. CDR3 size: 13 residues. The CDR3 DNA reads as TGTGCCAGCTCGGGTGGGGGGAATCAGCCCCAGCATTTT. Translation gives CASSGGGNQPQHF. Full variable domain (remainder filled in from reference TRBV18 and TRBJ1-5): NAGVMQNPRHLVRRRGQEARLRCSPMKGHSHVYWYRQLPEEGLKFMVYLQKENIIDESGMPKERFSAEFPKEGPSILRIQQVVRGDSAAYFCASSGGGNQPQHFGDGTRLSIL.

The CDR3 region is CASSTIPANTYNEQFF. The CDR3 DNA sequence: TGTGCCAGTAGTACTATTCCCGCAAATACCTACAATGAGCAGTTCTTC. The rearrangement joins TRBV19 to TRBJ2-1; D gene unclear. V shed 4 bases and J shed 2 bases, with 15 bases lying between them. The germline gives CDR1 LNHDA, CDR2 SQIVND (reference sequence). CDR3 size: 16 residues.

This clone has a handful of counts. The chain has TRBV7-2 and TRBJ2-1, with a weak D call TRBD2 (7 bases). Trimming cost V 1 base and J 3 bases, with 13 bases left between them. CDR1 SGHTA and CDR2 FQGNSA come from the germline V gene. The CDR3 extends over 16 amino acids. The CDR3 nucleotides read TGTGCCAGCAGCTTAGGCGGGGGCTCGGGCTACAATGAGCAGTTCTTC. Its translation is CASSLGGGSGYNEQFF.

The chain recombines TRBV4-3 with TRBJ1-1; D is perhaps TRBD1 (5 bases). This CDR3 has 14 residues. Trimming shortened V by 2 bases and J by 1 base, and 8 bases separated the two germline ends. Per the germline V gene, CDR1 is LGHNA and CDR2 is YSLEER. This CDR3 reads CASSQSTGNTEAFF. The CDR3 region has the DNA TGCGCCAGCAGCCAATCCACAGGGAACACTGAAGCTTTCTTT.

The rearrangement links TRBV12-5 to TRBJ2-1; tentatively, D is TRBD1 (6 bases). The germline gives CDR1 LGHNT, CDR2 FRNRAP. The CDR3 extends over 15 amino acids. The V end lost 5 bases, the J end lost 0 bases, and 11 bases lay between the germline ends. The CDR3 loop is CASGKDSFSYNEQFF. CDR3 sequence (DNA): TGTGCTAGTGGTAAGGACAGCTTCTCCTACAATGAGCAGTTCTTC.

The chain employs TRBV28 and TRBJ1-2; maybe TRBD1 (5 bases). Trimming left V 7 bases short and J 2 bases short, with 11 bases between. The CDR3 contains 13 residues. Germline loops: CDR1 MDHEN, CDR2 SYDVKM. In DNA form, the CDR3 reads TGTGCCAGCAACGGGGAGGGGAACTATGGCTACACCTTC. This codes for CASNGEGNYGYTF.

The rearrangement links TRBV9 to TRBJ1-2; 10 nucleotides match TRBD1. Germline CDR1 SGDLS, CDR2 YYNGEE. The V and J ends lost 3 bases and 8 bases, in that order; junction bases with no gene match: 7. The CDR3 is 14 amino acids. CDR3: CASSGATGGEGYTF. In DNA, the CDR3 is TGTGCCAGCAGCGGGGCGACAGGGGGCGAAGGCTACACCTTC.

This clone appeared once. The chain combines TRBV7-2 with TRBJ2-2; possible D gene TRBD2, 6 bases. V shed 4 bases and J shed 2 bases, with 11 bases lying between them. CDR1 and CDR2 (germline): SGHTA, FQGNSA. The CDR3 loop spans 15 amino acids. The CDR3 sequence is CASSSGTPNTGELFF. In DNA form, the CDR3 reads TGTGCCAGCAGCTCCGGGACTCCTAACACCGGGGAGCTGTTTTTT. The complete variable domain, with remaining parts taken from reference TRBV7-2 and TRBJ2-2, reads GAGVSQSPSNKVTEKGKDVELRCDPISGHTALYWYRQSLGQGLEFLIYFQGNSAPDKSGLPSDRFSAERTGGSVSTLTIQRTQQEDSAVYLCASSSGTPNTGELFFGEGSRLTVL.

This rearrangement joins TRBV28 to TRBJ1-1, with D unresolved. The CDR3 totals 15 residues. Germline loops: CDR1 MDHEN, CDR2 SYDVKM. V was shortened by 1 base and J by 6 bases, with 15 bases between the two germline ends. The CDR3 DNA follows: TGTGCCAGCAGTTTATTTCGGGGTGTGGTGTCTGAAGCTTTCTTT. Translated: CASSLFRGVVSEAFF.

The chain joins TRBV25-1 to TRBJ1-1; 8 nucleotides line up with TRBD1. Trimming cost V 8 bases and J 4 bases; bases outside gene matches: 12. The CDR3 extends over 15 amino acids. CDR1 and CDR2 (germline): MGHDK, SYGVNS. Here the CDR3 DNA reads TGTGCCAGCTCGCCGTCCAGGGGGCGGGGCACTGAAGCTTTCTTT. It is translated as CASSPSRGRGTEAFF.

Here the CDR3 DNA reads TGCAGTGCTAGTTCGGTGAGCCAAGAGACCCAGTACTTC. Translated: CSASSVSQETQYF. This sequence joins TRBV20-1 and TRBJ2-5; D call uncertain. The CDR3 extends over 13 amino acids. Trimming removed 3 bases from V and 1 base from J, with 9 bases in between. Germline V gene data show CDR1 as DFQATT and CDR2 as SNEGSKA (reference sequence).

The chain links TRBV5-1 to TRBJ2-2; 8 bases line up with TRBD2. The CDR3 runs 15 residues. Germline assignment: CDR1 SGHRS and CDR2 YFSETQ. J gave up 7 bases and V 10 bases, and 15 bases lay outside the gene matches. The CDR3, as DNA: TGCGCCTCCACACGGGCGGGAGGAGTAGGCGGGGAGCTGTTTTTT. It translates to CASTRAGGVGGELFF.

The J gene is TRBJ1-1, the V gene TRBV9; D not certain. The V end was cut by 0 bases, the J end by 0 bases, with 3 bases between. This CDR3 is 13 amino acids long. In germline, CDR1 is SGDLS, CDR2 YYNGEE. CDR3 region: CASSVVMNTEAFF. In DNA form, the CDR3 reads TGTGCCAGCAGCGTAGTCATGAACACTGAAGCTTTCTTT.

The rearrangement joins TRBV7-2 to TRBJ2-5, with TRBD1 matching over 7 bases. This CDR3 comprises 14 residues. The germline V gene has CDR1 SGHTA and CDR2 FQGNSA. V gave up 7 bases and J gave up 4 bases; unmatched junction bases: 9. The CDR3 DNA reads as TGTGCCAGCACCCCTGACAGGGCCCCAGAGACCCAGTACTTC. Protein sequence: CASTPDRAPETQYF.

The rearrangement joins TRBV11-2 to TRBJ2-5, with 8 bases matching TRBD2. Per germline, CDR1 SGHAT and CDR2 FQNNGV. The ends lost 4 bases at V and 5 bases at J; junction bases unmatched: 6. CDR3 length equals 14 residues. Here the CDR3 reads CASSSRGGTETQYF. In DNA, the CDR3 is TGTGCCAGCAGCTCTCGGGGGGGGACGGAGACCCAGTACTTC. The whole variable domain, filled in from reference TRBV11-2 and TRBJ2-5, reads EAGVAQSPRYKIIEKRQSVAFWCNPISGHATLYWYQQILGQGPKLLIQFQNNGVVDDSQLPKDRFSAERLKGVDSTLKIQPAKLEDSAVYLCASSSRGGTETQYFGPGTRLLVL.

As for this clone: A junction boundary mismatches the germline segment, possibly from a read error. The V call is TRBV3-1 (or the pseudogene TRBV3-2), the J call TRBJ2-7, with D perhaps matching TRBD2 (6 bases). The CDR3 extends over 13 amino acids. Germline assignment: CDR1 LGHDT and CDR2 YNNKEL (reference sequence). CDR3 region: CASSQASSALPHF. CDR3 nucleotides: TGTGCCAGCAGCCAGGCCTCTAGCGCTCTCCCCCATTTC.

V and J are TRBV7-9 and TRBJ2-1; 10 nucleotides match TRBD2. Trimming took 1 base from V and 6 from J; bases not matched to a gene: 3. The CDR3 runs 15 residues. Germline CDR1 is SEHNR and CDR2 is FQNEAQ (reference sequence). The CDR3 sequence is CASSLVLAGSNEQFF. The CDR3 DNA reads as TGTGCCAGCAGCTTAGTACTAGCGGGAAGCAATGAGCAGTTCTTC.

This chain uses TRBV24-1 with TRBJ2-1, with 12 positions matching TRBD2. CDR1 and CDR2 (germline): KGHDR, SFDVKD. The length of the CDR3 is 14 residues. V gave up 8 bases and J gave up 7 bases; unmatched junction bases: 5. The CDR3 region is CATTSGRAVNEQFF. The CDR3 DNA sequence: TGTGCCACCACTAGCGGGAGGGCAGTGAATGAGCAGTTCTTC.

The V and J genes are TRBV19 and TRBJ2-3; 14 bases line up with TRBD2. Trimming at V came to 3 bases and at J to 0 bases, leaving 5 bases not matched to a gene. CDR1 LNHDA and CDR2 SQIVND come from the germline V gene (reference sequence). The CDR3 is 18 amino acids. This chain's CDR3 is CASSMTSGRGSSTDTQYF. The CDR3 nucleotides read TGTGCCAGTAGTATGACTAGCGGGAGGGGTTCTAGCACAGATACGCAGTATTTT.